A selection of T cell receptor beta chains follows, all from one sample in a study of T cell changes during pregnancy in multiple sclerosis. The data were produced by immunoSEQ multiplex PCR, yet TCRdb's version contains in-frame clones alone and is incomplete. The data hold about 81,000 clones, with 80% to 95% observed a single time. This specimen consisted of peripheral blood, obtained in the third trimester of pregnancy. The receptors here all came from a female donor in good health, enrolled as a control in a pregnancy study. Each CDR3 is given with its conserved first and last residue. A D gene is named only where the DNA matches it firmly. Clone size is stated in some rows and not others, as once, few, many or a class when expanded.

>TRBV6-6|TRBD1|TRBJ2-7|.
CASSYGEGASFEQYF
TGTGCCAGCAGTTACGGTGAGGGGGCGTCTTTCGAGCAGTACTTC
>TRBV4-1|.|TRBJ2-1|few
CASSQVVAGRGNEQFF
TGCGCCAGCAGCCAAGTGGTCGCAGGGCGGGGCAATGAGCAGTTCTTC
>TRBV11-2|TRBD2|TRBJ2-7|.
CASSHSFLAGGSYEQYF
TGTGCCAGCAGCCATTCTTTCCTAGCGGGAGGATCCTACGAGCAGTACTTC
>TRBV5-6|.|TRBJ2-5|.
CASSLSRRETQYF
TGTGCCAGCAGCTTGTCCCGGAGAGAGACCCAGTACTTC
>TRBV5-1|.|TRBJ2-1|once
CASSFSGAYNEQFF
TGCGCCAGCAGCTTTAGTGGGGCTTACAATGAGCAGTTCTTC
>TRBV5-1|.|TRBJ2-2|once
CASSLGFRPNTGELFF
TGCGCCAGCAGCTTGGGTTTCAGGCCGAACACCGGGGAGCTGTTTTTT
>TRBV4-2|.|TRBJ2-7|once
CASSQGSSGVLYEQYF
TGTGCCAGCAGCCAAGGGTCATCAGGGGTTCTCTACGAGCAGTACTTC
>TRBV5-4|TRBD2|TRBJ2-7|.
CASSPSRGLAGGPSHEQYF
TGTGCCAGCAGCCCCTCCAGGGGACTAGCGGGAGGGCCCTCCCACGAGCAGTACTTC
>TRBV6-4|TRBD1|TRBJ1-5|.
CASSGQGGSQPQHF
TGTGCCAGCAGCGGACAGGGGGGCAGTCAGCCCCAGCATTTT
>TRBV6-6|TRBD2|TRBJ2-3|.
CASTSTSGTTDTQYF
TGTGCCAGCACCTCGACTAGCGGTACCACAGATACGCAGTATTTT
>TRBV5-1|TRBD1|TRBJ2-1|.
CASKTGTGGEQFF
TGCGCCAGCAAAACAGGGACAGGCGGTGAGCAGTTCTTC
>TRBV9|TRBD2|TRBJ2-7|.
CASSPRPGLAGLSYEQYF
TGTGCCAGCAGCCCCCGACCGGGACTAGCGGGATTGAGCTACGAGCAGTACTTC
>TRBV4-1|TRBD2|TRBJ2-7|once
CASSQGAGAYEQYF
TGCGCCAGCAGCCAAGGTGCGGGGGCCTACGAGCAGTACTTC
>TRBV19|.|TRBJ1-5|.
CASSIERMGGNQPQHF
TGTGCCAGTAGTATAGAGAGGATGGGTGGCAATCAGCCCCAGCATTTT
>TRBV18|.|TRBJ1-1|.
CASSQGAEAFF
TGTGCCAGCTCACAGGGGGCTGAAGCTTTCTTT
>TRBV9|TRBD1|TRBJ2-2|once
CASSVEAGGAGELFF
TGTGCCAGCAGCGTAGAGGCAGGGGGCGCCGGGGAGCTGTTTTTT
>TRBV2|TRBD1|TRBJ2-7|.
CASSEAKGRGSHEQYF
TGTGCCAGCAGTGAAGCGAAGGGCAGGGGGAGCCACGAGCAGTACTTC
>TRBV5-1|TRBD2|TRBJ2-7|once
CASSVSGSSYEQYF
TGCGCCAGCAGCGTTAGCGGGTCCTCCTACGAGCAGTACTTC
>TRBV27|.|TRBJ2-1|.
CASSRLDNEQFF
TGTGCCAGCTCGAGACTGGACAATGAGCAGTTCTTC
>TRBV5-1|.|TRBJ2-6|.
CASSSGYSGANVLTF
TGCGCCAGCAGCTCGGGTTATTCTGGGGCCAACGTCCTGACTTTC
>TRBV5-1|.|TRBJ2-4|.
CASSFGPKNIQYF
TGCGCCAGCAGCTTCGGTCCCAAAAACATTCAGTACTTC
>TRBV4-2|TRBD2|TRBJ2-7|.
CASSQALAGVAYEQYF
TGTGCCAGCAGCCAAGCCTTAGCGGGAGTAGCCTACGAGCAGTACTTC
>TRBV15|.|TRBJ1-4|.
CATSKYTNEMEKLFF
TGTGCCACCAGCAAGTACACAAATGAAATGGAAAAACTGTTTTTT
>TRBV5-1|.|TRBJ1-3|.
CASSLGGLLGNTIYF
TGCGCCAGCAGCTTGGGAGGCCTCTTGGGAAACACCATATATTTT
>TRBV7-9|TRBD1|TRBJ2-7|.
CASSLGRGSYEQYF
TGTGCCAGCAGCTTAGGCAGGGGGTCCTACGAGCAGTACTTC
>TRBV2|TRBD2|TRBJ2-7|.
CASSESGGRQYF
TGTGCCAGCAGTGAATCGGGCGGGAGGCAGTACTTC
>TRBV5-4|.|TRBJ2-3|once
CASQQGRTDTQYF
TGTGCCAGCCAACAGGGACGCACAGATACGCAGTATTTT
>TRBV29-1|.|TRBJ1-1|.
CSVEWEGGTEAFF
TGCAGCGTTGAATGGGAGGGAGGAACTGAAGCTTTCTTT
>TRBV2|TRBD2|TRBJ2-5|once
CASSGGWVAGRQETQYF
TGTGCCAGCAGTGGGGGATGGGTAGCGGGGCGCCAAGAGACCCAGTACTTC